The entry below gives a single T cell receptor (beta chain) sequence along with its context. Its antigen is unknown. The CDR3 loop spans 15 amino acids. Germline V gene data show CDR1 as SGHAT and CDR2 as FQNNGV. Trimming took 5 bases from V and 9 from J; bases not matched to a gene: 10. TCRdb independently ran MiXCR on the reads; one entry per CDR3 protein. The table records 570,000 or so distinct CDR3 sequences, under 45% of them present only once. This sample is part of a study of T cell repertoires in cytomegalovirus infection. Overall study: Well-studied HLA-B-restricted CMV epitopes were used in the study alongside recently identified HLA-C-restricted ones. Based on public TCR beta signatures, there were indications of CMV infection and of a matching HLA type.

This chain links TRBV11-2 with TRBJ1-6; TRBD1 agrees at 7 bases. Sequenced here: cultured PBMCs, sampled from culture after CMV antigen stimulation. The receptor was isolated from a human donor in good health (CMV status not recorded). Some clones in this sample may be carry-over from other donors' samples. Written as DNA, the CDR3 is TGTGCCAGCAGCCTCAACGACAGGGACCTTTCACCCCTCCACTTT. As protein: CASSLNDRDLSPLHF.